The 2 T cell receptor beta chains listed next were all sequenced from one sample in a study of blood T cell repertoires in COVID-19. Profiled with immunoSEQ multiplex PCR; TCRdb holds only in-frame clones, not every one. The sample holds around 130,000 clones, around 84% seen once. Sequenced sample: peripheral blood. All receptors derive from a woman aged 80 or older with acute or convalescent COVID-19.

The rearrangement joins TRBV4-3 to TRBJ2-5; 9 nucleotides align to TRBD1. The V gene end was trimmed by 0 bases and the J gene end by 4 bases; junction bases not matched to a gene: 18. The germline V gene encodes CDR1 LGHNA and CDR2 YSLEER. CDR3 length equals 20 residues. The CDR3 coding sequence is TGCGCCAGCAGCCAAGATAGTTCGCGGGGCAAACAGGGGGCGCGAGAGACCCAGTACTTC. Translated: CASSQDSSRGKQGARETQYF.

The chain is built from TRBV5-6 and TRBJ1-2; D perhaps matches TRBD1 (6 bases). This CDR3 region has 16 residues. Germline V gene sequence: CDR1 SGHDT, CDR2 YYEEEE. V was cut by 4 bases and J by 4 bases, with 20 bases left in between. The CDR3 loop is CASSGTGTPTVYGYTF. The DNA of the CDR3 is TGTGCCAGCAGCGGGACCGGGACACCAACCGTCTATGGCTACACCTTC.